This T cell receptor (beta chain) was recovered during a study of cytomegalovirus exposure and HLA in healthy donors. Repertoires were generated with immunoSEQ multiplex PCR, while TCRdb's copy carries only in-frame clones and drops some. There are 260,000 or so clones in the sample; about 92% occur only once, and under 4% lies in the top ten. Regarding this clone: Its cognate antigen is unknown.

Points from the study as a whole: Rare TCR sequences predominated, though certain public TCRs were found in many donors.

The clonotype originates from a woman in her 30s in good health and CMV-seronegative. The specimen sequenced was PBMCs.

The CDR3 DNA reads as TGTGCCAGCAGCTTTTCTAGCACCCAAAAGCAGTTCTTC. Its protein is CASSFSSTQKQFF. This sequence joins TRBV7-2 and TRBJ2-1; D perhaps matches TRBD2 (5 bases). Trimming removed 3 bases from V and 11 bases from J, with 14 bases in between. From germline, CDR1 is SGHTA and CDR2 FQGNSA. This CDR3 contains 13 residues. Supplemented by reference TRBV7-2 and TRBJ2-1, the full variable domain reads GAGVSQSPSNKVTEKGKDVELRCDPISGHTALYWYRQSLGQGLEFLIYFQGNSAPDKSGLPSDRFSAERTGGSVSTLTIQRTQQEDSAVYLCASSFSSTQKQFFGPGTRLTVL.